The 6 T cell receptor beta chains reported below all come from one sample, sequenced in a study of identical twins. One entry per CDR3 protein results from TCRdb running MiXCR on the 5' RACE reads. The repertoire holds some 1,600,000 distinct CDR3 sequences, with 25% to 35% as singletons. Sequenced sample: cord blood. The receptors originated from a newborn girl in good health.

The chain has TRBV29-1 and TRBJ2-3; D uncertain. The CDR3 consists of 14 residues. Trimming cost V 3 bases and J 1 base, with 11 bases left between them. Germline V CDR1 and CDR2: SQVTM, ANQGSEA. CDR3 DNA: TGCAGCGTTGAGACCCAGGACCGCACAGATACGCAGTATTTT. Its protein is CSVETQDRTDTQYF.

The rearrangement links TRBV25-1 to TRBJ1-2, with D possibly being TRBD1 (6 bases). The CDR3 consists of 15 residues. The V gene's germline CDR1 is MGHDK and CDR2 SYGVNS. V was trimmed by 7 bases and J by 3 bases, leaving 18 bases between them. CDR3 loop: CASILGAREDYGYTF. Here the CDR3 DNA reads TGTGCCAGCATCCTGGGGGCCAGGGAAGACTATGGCTACACCTTC.

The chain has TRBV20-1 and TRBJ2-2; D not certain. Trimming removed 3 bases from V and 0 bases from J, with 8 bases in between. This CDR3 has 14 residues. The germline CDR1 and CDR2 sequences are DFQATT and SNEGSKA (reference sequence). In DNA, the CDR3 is TGCAGTGCTAGCGCGGTCGCGAACACCGGGGAGCTGTTTTTT. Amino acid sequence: CSASAVANTGELFF.

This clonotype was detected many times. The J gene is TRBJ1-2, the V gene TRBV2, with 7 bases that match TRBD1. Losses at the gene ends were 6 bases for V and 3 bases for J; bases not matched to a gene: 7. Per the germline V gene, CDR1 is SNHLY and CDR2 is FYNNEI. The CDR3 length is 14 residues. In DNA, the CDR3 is TGTGCCAGCAGCTTACAGGGGAGTCACTATGGCTACACCTTC. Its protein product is CASSLQGSHYGYTF.

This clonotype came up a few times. The CDR3 DNA is TGTGCCAGCAGTGTGCGGCGGATCGATGGCTACACCTTC. Translating gives CASSVRRIDGYTF. The chain links TRBV2 to TRBJ1-2; D gene unclear. The CDR3 is 13 amino acids. Germline V gene sequence: CDR1 SNHLY, CDR2 FYNNEI. V shed 4 bases and J shed 6 bases, with 12 bases lying between them.

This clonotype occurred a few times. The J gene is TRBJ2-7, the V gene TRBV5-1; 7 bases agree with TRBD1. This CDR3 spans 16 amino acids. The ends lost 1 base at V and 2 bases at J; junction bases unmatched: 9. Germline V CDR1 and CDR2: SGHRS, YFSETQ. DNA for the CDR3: TGCGCCAGCAGCTTGATCTGGACAGGATTCCCCTACGAGCAGTACTTC. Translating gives CASSLIWTGFPYEQYF.